This TCR beta chain is drawn from a study of metastatic and nonmetastatic thyroid tumors. Study background: Repertoires from malignant and benign thyroid patients were compared across blood and tumor or nodule tissue. General study results and limits: Malignant thyroid tumors reportedly had TCR beta diversity that was significantly higher than in benign nodules, in blood and tumor.

Source study methods: Using the CDR3 differences seen across clinicopathological groups, the authors built a distant-metastasis classifier for papillary thyroid cancer, which was meant to discriminate distant-metastatic patients. TCRdb re-analyzed the PCR reads through MiXCR. TCRdb, not the original authors, processed these V and J calls. The sample has tens of thousands of clones; more than 20% are singletons. No patient received treatment before thyroid surgery. This clone was counted many times. Antigen unknown. Sequencing used blood. This TCR was recovered from a female donor with papillary thyroid cancer or a benign thyroid nodule (not recorded which). Some clones in this sample may be carry-over from other donors' samples.

The CDR3 here is CASSLGPGGYEQYF. The CDR3 bases are TGTGCCAGCAGCTTAGGTCCAGGGGGCTACGAGCAGTACTTC. The chain has TRBV11-2 and TRBJ2-7; the match to TRBD1 covers 7 bases. CDR3 size: 14 residues. In germline, CDR1 is SGHAT, CDR2 FQNNGV. V shed 1 base and J 3 bases; nucleotides not matched to a gene: 3. Filled out from reference TRBV11-2 and TRBJ2-7, the complete variable domain reads EAGVAQSPRYKIIEKRQSVAFWCNPISGHATLYWYQQILGQGPKLLIQFQNNGVVDDSQLPKDRFSAERLKGVDSTLKIQPAKLEDSAVYLCASSLGPGGYEQYFGPGTRLTVT.